This T cell receptor (beta chain) came from a study of long-term antiretroviral therapy in people with HIV. General study results and limits: Documentation of ART adherence, viral resistance or therapy changes was absent. Diversity remained lower than transplant donor controls, even though it increased after ART.

With 2 bases removed from V and 8 bases from J, the gap between germline ends came to 10 bases. The germline V gene has CDR1 SGHRS and CDR2 YFSETQ. CDR3 size: 12 residues. This clone was seen just once. Antigen: not known. From each donor, at least one pre-ART PBMC sample and at least two post-ART PBMC samples were obtained. At the survey level, the v3.0 immunoSEQ assay was run. Sequencing set out to capture roughly 40,000-50,000 T-cell genomes per sample. Using immunoSEQ multiplex PCR, the repertoire was profiled, and TCRdb retains in-frame clones only, with some absent. The sample consists of some 18,000 clones, over 65% of them appearing once.

J is TRBJ1-2 and V is TRBV5-1, with D tentatively TRBD1 (5 bases). This sequence was found in a woman between 50 and 59 years old with HIV. Source: unsorted PBMCs, taken 0.5 years before starting antiretroviral therapy. CDR3 amino acids: CASSFQGAGYTF. Written as DNA, the CDR3 is TGCGCCAGCAGCTTTCAGGGCGCCGGCTACACCTTC.